The clone carrying this T cell receptor beta chain was counted a single time. In the original analysis: Amplification from reference gene primers served as the basis for estimated nucleated cell counts. Profiling relied on immunoSEQ multiplex PCR, and the TCRdb table lists in-frame clones only, not all of them. The DNA gave D and trimming, while V, J and clone size come from that table. The sample has hundreds of thousands of clones, 70% to 90% seen once. Study members were between roughly 18 and 90 years old and lived in about two dozen US regions. Participant reports of clinical history set cohort assignment. These data are taken from a study of blood T cell repertoires in COVID-19. Whole-study context: Acute and convalescent COVID-19 samples came from the United States, Italy and Spain.

CDR3 length: 15 residues. CDR1 SGHAT and CDR2 FQNNGV come from the germline V gene. V shed 2 bases and J shed 2 bases, with 12 bases lying between them. Source material: PBMCs or T cells enriched from blood (not recorded which). This receptor was identified in a man aged 50 or older who had been exposed to COVID-19. The V and J genes are TRBV11-2 and TRBJ1-1; D perhaps matches TRBD1 (5 bases). This CDR3 is CASSLSGIGNTEAFF. In DNA form, the CDR3 reads TGTGCCAGCAGCTTATCAGGGATCGGAAACACTGAAGCTTTCTTT.